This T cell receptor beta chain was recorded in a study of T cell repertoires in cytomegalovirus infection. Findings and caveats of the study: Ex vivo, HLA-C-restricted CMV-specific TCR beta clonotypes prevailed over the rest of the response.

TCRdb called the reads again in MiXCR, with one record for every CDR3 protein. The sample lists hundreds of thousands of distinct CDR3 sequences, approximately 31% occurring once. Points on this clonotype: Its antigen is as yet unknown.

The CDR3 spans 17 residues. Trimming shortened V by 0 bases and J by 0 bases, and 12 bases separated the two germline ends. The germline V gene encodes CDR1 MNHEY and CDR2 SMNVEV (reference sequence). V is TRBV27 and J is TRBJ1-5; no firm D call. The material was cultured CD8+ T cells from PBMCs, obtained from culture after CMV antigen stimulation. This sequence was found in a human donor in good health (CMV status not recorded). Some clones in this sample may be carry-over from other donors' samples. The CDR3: CASSLSISEYSNQPQHF. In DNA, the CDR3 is TGTGCCAGCAGTTTATCGATATCCGAATATAGCAATCAGCCCCAGCATTTT.